The clone carrying this T cell receptor beta chain showed up just a few times. These data belong to a study of blood T cell repertoires in COVID-19. Per the study methods: How many nucleated cells were present was estimated from reference gene primer amplification. Sequencing used immunoSEQ multiplex PCR; TCRdb keeps in-frame clones, though not all of them. The DNA gave D and trimming, while V, J and clone size come from that table. The sample records about 35,000 clones, about nine tenths being singletons. The V gene lost 0 bases and the J gene lost 1 base, with 14 bases spanning the gap. This CDR3 has 17 residues. Germline loops: CDR1 SEHNR, CDR2 FQNEAQ (reference sequence).

Sequenced material: peripheral blood. The sequence derives from an older man with active COVID-19. The chain carries TRBV7-9 and TRBJ2-3; D may be TRBD2 (6 bases). The CDR3: CASSLARGGSRTDTQYF. DNA of the CDR3: TGTGCCAGCAGCTTAGCGCGTGGGGGGTCCCGCACAGATACGCAGTATTTT.